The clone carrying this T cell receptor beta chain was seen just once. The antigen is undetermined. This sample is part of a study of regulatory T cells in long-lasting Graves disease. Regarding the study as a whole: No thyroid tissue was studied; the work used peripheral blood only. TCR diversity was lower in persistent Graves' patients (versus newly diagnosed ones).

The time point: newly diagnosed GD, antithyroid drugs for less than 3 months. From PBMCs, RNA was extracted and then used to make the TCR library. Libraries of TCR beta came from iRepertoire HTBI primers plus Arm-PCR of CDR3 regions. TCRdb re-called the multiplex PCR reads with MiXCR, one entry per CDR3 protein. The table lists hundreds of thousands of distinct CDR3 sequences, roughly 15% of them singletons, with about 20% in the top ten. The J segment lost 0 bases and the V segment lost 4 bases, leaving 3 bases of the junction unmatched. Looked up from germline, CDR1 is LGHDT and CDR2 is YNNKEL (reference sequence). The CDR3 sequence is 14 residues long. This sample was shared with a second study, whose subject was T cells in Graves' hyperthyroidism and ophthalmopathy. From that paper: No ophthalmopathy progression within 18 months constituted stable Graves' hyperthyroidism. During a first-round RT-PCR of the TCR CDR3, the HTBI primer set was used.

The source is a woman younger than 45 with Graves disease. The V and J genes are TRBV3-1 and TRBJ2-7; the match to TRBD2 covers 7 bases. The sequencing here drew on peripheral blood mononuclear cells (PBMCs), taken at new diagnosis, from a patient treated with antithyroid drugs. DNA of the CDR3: TGTGCCAGCAGCCCCCTAGCGGACTCCTACGAGCAGTACTTC. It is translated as CASSPLADSYEQYF.